A single T cell receptor (beta chain) is shown here with its context. Its antigen remains unidentified. Base qualities were left out, and no much larger clone turns up one base away. The germline V gene yields SGDLS for CDR1 and YYNGEE for CDR2. Taken from cysteine to phenylalanine, the CDR3 has 14 residues. CDR3 DNA is the only sequence kept; it has 42 bases, read in frame from the first base. The germline V end is reduced by 0 bases and the J end by 9 bases; junction bases left unmatched: 5. These data come from a study of T cell responses to AZD1222 COVID-19 vaccine (dated by TCRdb to about 2021). Concerning the study at large: AZD1222 recipients whose second dose came at about 4 weeks and those whose second dose came at about 12 weeks were combined into one group, since spike-specific TCR depth and breadth did not differ between the two schedules. TCR sequencing was performed for some 250 trial participants, of whom some 200 were given two doses of AZD1222 and around 26 were given two doses of MenACWY control vaccine. Trial participants were enrolled by age into 18-55, 56-69 and 70-plus year subgroups, with roughly 150, 30 and 60 TCR-sequenced participants respectively. The research as a whole found: A significant rise in spike-specific TCR breadth and depth was observed after two AZD1222 doses relative to day 0 and relative to MenACWY recipients. In the small 56-69-year group, the increase in depth fell short of significance, most likely because of low power. Because no day 14 peak-response samples were available, repertoires were characterized only after the peak T cell response. CD4 TCRs associated with the vaccine covered the entire spike protein, and the dominant responses were in regions 160-218 and 743-854. Reportedly, almost half of the unique spike-specific TCRs recognized epitopes lying outside the regions that are mutated in the B.1.351 and B.1.1.7 variants. Participants were mostly white British, with more females than males. The authors suggested clonal diversity may have been underestimated. Conclusions about previously exposed vaccinees were limited because only 5 or 6 AZD1222 recipients were SARS-CoV-2 seropositive at baseline.

The CDR3 regions of human TCRbeta chains were analyzed by immunosequencing. In the source study's methods: TCRs in the repertoires were compared against a reference library of SARS-CoV-2-specific TCRs that had been generated with the MIRA antigen-specificity platform. Breadth meant the fraction of unique TCRs that were SARS-CoV-2-associated, whereas depth meant the fraction of total T cells that were SARS-CoV-2-associated. Each spike-specific TCR was assigned to its reactive spike region and to a CD4 or CD8 class using the MIRA data. Log10-transformed breadth and depth values were compared by one-way ANOVA with Sidak's multiple comparisons tests. TCRdb carries this immuneACCESS record with in-frame sequences only. Its versions omit some clonotypes, under half of them owing to an unresolved V gene in the studies checked, with the rest unexplained. V, J and clone size were drawn from that table, and D and trimming were deduced from the DNA. The sample data list about 100,000 clones, and about 90% of these were observed just once. Approximately 17% of the sample belongs to the ten largest clones.

The time point label of this sample denotes: baseline before first vaccination. The vaccinee samples were drawn from two UK trials, COV001 and COV002, one of which was a single-blind randomized controlled phase 2/3 trial testing AZD1222 (ChAdOx1 nCoV-19) in healthy adults. For TCRbeta chain sequencing, PBMC samples from trial participants were taken at day 0 and at day 28 after the second dose. The receptor was isolated from an adult in good health. Sequenced here: peripheral blood, sampled on day 0 of AZD1222 vaccination. The sequence is built from TRBV9 and TRBJ2-7, with 11 junctional bases fitting TRBD2. The DNA sequence follows: TGTGCCAGCAGCGTAGAAACTAGCGGGAGTGTGCAGTACTTC. It translates to CASSVETSGSVQYF.